Below, one T cell receptor beta chain is given with its context. Its target is unknown. The data were taken from a study of beta chain features in type 1 diabetes. Overall study: The number of sorted cells examined across all samples was 107,917,701. Study-wide points: PCR could preferentially amplify shorter templates, alike in patients and controls. In these data, an HLA type influence on TCRB rearrangement remained unresolved. VDJ junctions sequenced from type 1 diabetes patients showed fewer insertions and more deletions.

CDR1 is SEHNR, CDR2 FQNEAQ, per germline (reference sequence). V was shortened by 0 bases and J by 4 bases, with 13 bases between the two germline ends. The CDR3 has 15 residues. Expressed TCRB transcripts were sequenced because the entire RNA isolate underwent reverse transcription. This table comes from immunoSEQ multiplex PCR, and its TCRdb copy is limited to in-frame clones, with some not included. The data hold under 400,000 clones, with 15% to 20% observed a single time. This clonotype was obtained from a woman aged 18 to 35 in good health. The chain uses TRBV7-9 and TRBJ2-7, with D tentatively TRBD1 (7 bases). The source material was naive CD4+ T cells from blood. The CDR3, as DNA: TGTGCCAGCAGCTTAGCGGCAGGGGGGAAATACGAGCAGTACTTC. Encoded protein: CASSLAAGGKYEQYF.